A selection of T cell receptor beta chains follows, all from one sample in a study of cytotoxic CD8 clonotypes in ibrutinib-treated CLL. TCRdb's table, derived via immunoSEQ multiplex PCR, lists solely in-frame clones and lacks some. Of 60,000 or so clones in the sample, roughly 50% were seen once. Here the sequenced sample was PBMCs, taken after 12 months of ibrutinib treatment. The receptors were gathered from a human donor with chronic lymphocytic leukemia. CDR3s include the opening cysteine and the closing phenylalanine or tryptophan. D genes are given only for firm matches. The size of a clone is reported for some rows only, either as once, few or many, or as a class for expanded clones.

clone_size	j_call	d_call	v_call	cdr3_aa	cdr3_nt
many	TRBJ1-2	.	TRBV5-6	CASSLVRGAGYTF	TGTGCCAGCAGCTTGGTACGGGGAGCTGGCTACACCTTC
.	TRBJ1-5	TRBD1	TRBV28	CASSLWPRGGYQPQHF	TGTGCCAGCAGTTTATGGCCCAGGGGGGGGTATCAGCCCCAGCATTTT
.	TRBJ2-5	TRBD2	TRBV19	CASSLGSLGGGAETQYF	TGTGCCAGTAGCCTAGGAAGTCTGGGCGGGGGGGCCGAGACCCAGTACTTC
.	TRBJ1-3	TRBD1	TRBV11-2	CASSFRGWGQGGNTIYF	TGTGCCAGCAGCTTCAGGGGGTGGGGGCAGGGTGGAAACACCATATATTTT
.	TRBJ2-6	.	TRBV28	CASSFFFLAGQSSGANVLTF	TGTGCCAGCAGTTTCTTTTTCTTAGCGGGACAGAGCTCTGGGGCCAACGTCCTGACTTTC
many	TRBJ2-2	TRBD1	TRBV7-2	CASSLGTGTRGGELFF	TGTGCCAGCAGCCTTGGGACAGGGACGAGGGGCGGGGAGCTGTTTTTT
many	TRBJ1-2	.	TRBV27	CASSFPDGLGYTF	TGTGCCAGCAGTTTCCCCGACGGCCTTGGCTACACCTTC
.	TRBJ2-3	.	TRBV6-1	CASSGSGWRGADSYTDTQYF	TGTGCCAGCAGTGGATCAGGGTGGAGAGGGGCGGACTCTTACACAGATACGCAGTATTTT
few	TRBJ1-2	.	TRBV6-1	CASSDQGKGANYGYTF	TGTGCCAGCAGTGACCAGGGGAAAGGAGCTAACTATGGCTACACCTTC
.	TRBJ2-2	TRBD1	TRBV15	CATSRDRANTGELFF	TGTGCCACCAGCAGGGACAGGGCAAACACCGGGGAGCTGTTTTTT
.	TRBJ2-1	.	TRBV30	CAWSVQLVYNEQFF	TGTGCCTGGAGTGTCCAGCTGGTCTACAATGAGCAGTTCTTC